A single sample is the source of the 28 T cell receptor beta chains below, sequenced in a study of OX40 agonist ivuxolimab in advanced cancers. The table came from immunoSEQ multiplex PCR; TCRdb's copy has only in-frame clones and leaves some out. Here the sample spans more than 65,000 clones, 84% being singletons. Source: CD4+ or CD8+ T cells sorted from blood, taken in a trial of the OX40 agonist ivuxolimab. These receptor sequences come from an adult with an advanced solid tumor such as melanoma, head and neck, liver or kidney cancer.

This clone has just one count. The sample contains more than one DNA sequence encoding this CDR3. The chain joins TRBV7-8 to TRBJ2-7; D call uncertain. V shed 0 bases and J shed 0 bases, with 12 bases lying between them. The CDR3 length is 16 residues. Germline CDR1 SGHVS, CDR2 FQNEAQ. CDR3 DNA sequence: TGTGCCAGCAGCTTAGCAGAAGTCAGGAGCTCCTACGAGCAGTACTTC. This translates into CASSLAEVRSSYEQYF.

There are a few counts of this clone. The chain employs TRBV19 and TRBJ2-1; 7 bases are a match to TRBD1. V trimming: 7 bases; J trimming: 5 bases; junction bases outside the gene matches: 2. The CDR3 has 12 amino acids. The germline V gene encodes CDR1 LNHDA and CDR2 SQIVND (reference sequence). In DNA, the CDR3 is TGTGCCAGTACGGACAGGAACAATGAGCAGTTCTTC. This codes for CASTDRNNEQFF. Drawing the rest from reference TRBV19 and TRBJ2-1, the complete variable domain is DGGITQSPKYLFRKEGQNVTLSCEQNLNHDAMYWYRQDPGQGLRLIYYSQIVNDFQKGDIAEGYSVSREKKESFPLTVTSAQKNPTAFYLCASTDRNNEQFFGPGTRLTVL.

The V gene is TRBV18, the J gene TRBJ1-3; no clear D. From germline, CDR1 is KGHSH and CDR2 LQKENI. The V end was cut by 3 bases, the J end by 0 bases, with 15 bases between. This CDR3 spans 17 amino acids. The CDR3 here is CASSPASTGTSGNTIYF. The DNA of the CDR3 is TGTGCCAGCTCACCCGCCTCGACGGGCACCTCTGGAAACACCATATATTTT.

This clone was observed a single time. The rearrangement joins TRBV20-1 to TRBJ1-2; D gene uncertain. CDR1 DFQATT and CDR2 SNEGSKA come from the germline V gene (reference sequence). The germline V and J ends were trimmed by 4 bases and 7 bases, with 10 bases remaining between them. The CDR3 covers 11 residues. The CDR3 reads CSATSQLGYTF. In nucleotides, the CDR3 is TGCAGTGCTACTTCTCAGCTTGGCTACACCTTC.

CDR3 residues: CASSLRLAHEQYF. The CDR3 DNA is TGTGCCAGCAGCCTTAGACTAGCCCACGAGCAGTACTTC. The chain joins TRBV4-2 to TRBJ2-7, with TRBD2 matching 7 bases. Germline trimming cut 4 bases from V and 5 bases from J; bases unmatched to any gene: 5. CDR1 LGHNA and CDR2 YNFKEQ come from the germline V gene. CDR3 length: 13 amino acids.

The J gene is TRBJ1-1, the V gene TRBV4-2; D gene unclear. The V gene lost 1 base and the J gene lost 5 bases, with 11 bases spanning the gap. The CDR3 spans 14 residues. The germline gives CDR1 LGHNA, CDR2 YNFKEQ. The CDR3 nucleotides read TGTGCCAGCAGCCAAGCGGGGATCGAAACTGAAGCTTTCTTT. Its protein product is CASSQAGIETEAFF.

The chain carries TRBV6-1 and TRBJ1-4; no definite D call. Trimming pared 3 bases from V and 6 bases from J, leaving 8 bases between. Germline lookup yields CDR1 MNHNS and CDR2 SASEGT. The CDR3 runs to 13 residues. CDR3 loop: CASSELVDEKLFF. The CDR3 nucleotides are TGTGCCAGCAGTGAGTTAGTTGATGAAAAACTGTTTTTT.

A few counts support this clone. The chain links TRBV5-1 to TRBJ1-2; TRBD1 agrees at 8 bases. V shed 4 bases and J 8 bases; nucleotides not matched to a gene: 10. Per the germline V gene, CDR1 is SGHRS and CDR2 is YFSETQ. The CDR3 has 14 amino acids. CDR3 amino acids: CASSRSGGEEGYTF. The CDR3 DNA reads TGCGCCAGCAGCAGATCAGGGGGCGAGGAGGGCTACACCTTC.

V usage is TRBV19 and J usage is TRBJ2-3; D is possibly TRBD1 (6 bases). This CDR3 is 15 amino acids long. Trimming pared 7 bases from V and 2 bases from J, leaving 16 bases between. The germline CDR1 and CDR2 sequences are LNHDA and SQIVND (reference sequence). The CDR3 loop is CASTPLVGATDTQYF. CDR3 DNA: TGTGCCAGTACCCCTCTAGTGGGGGCCACAGATACGCAGTATTTT.

The chain has TRBV11-2 and TRBJ1-2; D is ambiguous. Trimming removed 3 bases from V and 2 bases from J, with 13 bases in between. The CDR3 loop spans 15 amino acids. Germline CDR1 SGHAT, CDR2 FQNNGV. For the CDR3, the DNA is TGTGCCAGCAGCTTGTCATTAGGACCGAACTATGGCTACACCTTC. It codes for CASSLSLGPNYGYTF.

The V gene is TRBV7-3, the J gene TRBJ1-6; perhaps TRBD1 as D (5 bases). Germline V gene lookup returns CDR1 SGHTA and CDR2 FQGTGA. This CDR3 is 16 amino acids long. Trimming removed 2 bases from V and 6 bases from J, with 14 bases in between. The CDR3 coding sequence is TGTGCCAGCAGCTTACTAGGGGCCCAATCTAATTCACCCCTCCACTTT. Its translation: CASSLLGAQSNSPLHF.

V gene TRBV7-2 combines with J gene TRBJ2-5; D unresolved. The V gene's germline CDR1 is SGHTA and CDR2 FQGNSA. V shed 3 bases and J shed 0 bases, with 11 bases lying between them. The CDR3 spans 15 residues. This chain's CDR3 is CASSLPIANQETQYF. CDR3 bases: TGTGCCAGCAGCTTGCCCATAGCCAACCAAGAGACCCAGTACTTC. Variable domain in full (rest from reference TRBV7-2 and TRBJ2-5): GAGVSQSPSNKVTEKGKDVELRCDPISGHTALYWYRQSLGQGLEFLIYFQGNSAPDKSGLPSDRFSAERTGGSVSTLTIQRTQQEDSAVYLCASSLPIANQETQYFGPGTRLLVL.

The chain has TRBV18 and TRBJ2-3, with 9 bases aligning to TRBD1. The junction had 7 bases not matched to a gene; V was cut back by 6 bases and J by 6 bases. From germline, CDR1 is KGHSH and CDR2 LQKENI. The CDR3 is made up of 14 amino acids. CDR3 in DNA: TGTGCCAGCTCCCTACAGGGGGCCAGCGATACGCAGTATTTT. It specifies CASSLQGASDTQYF.

The V call is TRBV10-3, the J call TRBJ2-3; TRBD2 might be the D (6 bases). In germline, CDR1 is ENHRY, CDR2 SYGVKD. This CDR3 region has 14 residues. Between the trimmed V and J ends, which lost 7 bases and 1 base, there was a span of 12 bases. The CDR3, as DNA: TGTGCCATCACCCGGGGCGGGGGCACAGATACGCAGTATTTT. Its translation: CAITRGGGTDTQYF.

The chain uses TRBV7-2 and TRBJ2-7; 7 bases fit TRBD1. From germline, CDR1 is SGHTA and CDR2 FQGNSA. CDR3 length equals 14 residues. V shed 6 bases and J 1 base; nucleotides not matched to a gene: 6. The CDR3 spells CASRARQGSYEQYF. The CDR3 DNA reads as TGTGCCAGCAGAGCTCGACAGGGTTCCTACGAGCAGTACTTC. Using reference TRBV7-2 and TRBJ2-7 for the parts outside the CDR3, the full variable domain is GAGVSQSPSNKVTEKGKDVELRCDPISGHTALYWYRQSLGQGLEFLIYFQGNSAPDKSGLPSDRFSAERTGGSVSTLTIQRTQQEDSAVYLCASRARQGSYEQYFGPGTRLTVT.

The chain joins TRBV7-2 to TRBJ1-5; D possibly corresponds to TRBD1 (5 bases). The CDR3 has 15 residues. CDR1 SGHTA and CDR2 FQGNSA come from the germline V gene. V lost 5 bases and J 0 bases, leaving 11 bases between the germline ends. The CDR3 here is CASSMGPHSNQPQHF. The CDR3 nucleotides read TGTGCCAGCAGCATGGGACCTCATAGCAATCAGCCCCAGCATTTT.

This CDR3 is CASSLANRGLGYTF. The CDR3 DNA reads TGTGCCAGCAGCCTCGCCAACAGGGGGCTTGGCTACACCTTC. The chain uses TRBV11-2 and TRBJ1-2; 9 nucleotides agree with TRBD1. Germline values: CDR1 SGHAT, CDR2 FQNNGV. Trimming at V came to 5 bases and at J to 7 bases, leaving 8 bases not matched to a gene. The length of the CDR3 is 14 residues.

The chain links TRBV6-6 to TRBJ2-1, with D possibly TRBD1 on 6 matching bases. Trimming cost V 5 bases and J 5 bases, with 10 bases left between them. This CDR3 comprises 13 residues. Germline V gene data show CDR1 as MNHNY and CDR2 as SVGAGI (reference sequence). The CDR3 protein is CASSHRVDNEQFF. CDR3 DNA sequence: TGTGCCAGCAGTCACAGGGTGGACAATGAGCAGTTCTTC.

This clone has a handful of counts. The rearrangement links TRBV7-2 to TRBJ2-3; 9 nucleotides align to TRBD2. The CDR3 runs to 17 residues. The J segment lost 0 bases and the V segment lost 4 bases, leaving 8 bases of the junction unmatched. CDR1 is SGHTA and CDR2 is FQGNSA in the germline V gene. DNA for the CDR3: TGTGCCAGCAGCTGGGCCGGGACTAGCTCTAGCACAGATACGCAGTATTTT. Amino acid sequence: CASSWAGTSSSTDTQYF.

The chain links TRBV19 to TRBJ1-1, with TRBD1 matching over 7 bases. CDR3 length equals 15 residues. V shed 2 bases, J shed 0 bases, and the junction held 3 bases outside the gene matches. Germline V lookup: CDR1 LNHDA, CDR2 SQIVND (reference sequence). The CDR3 DNA sequence: TGTGCCAGTAGTATAAGCGGGACAGTGAACACTGAAGCTTTCTTT. The encoded protein is CASSISGTVNTEAFF. Full variable domain (rest looked up from reference TRBV19 and TRBJ1-1): DGGITQSPKYLFRKEGQNVTLSCEQNLNHDAMYWYRQDPGQGLRLIYYSQIVNDFQKGDIAEGYSVSREKKESFPLTVTSAQKNPTAFYLCASSISGTVNTEAFFGQGTRLTVV.

The CDR3 region is CASSRGPGELFF. CDR3 DNA sequence: TGTGCCAGCAGCCGGGGGCCCGGGGAGCTGTTTTTT. The chain employs TRBV11-2 and TRBJ2-2, with D tentatively TRBD1 or TRBD2 (6 bases each). Trimming stripped 5 bases from V and 6 bases from J, with 7 bases between. The CDR3 consists of 12 residues. CDR1 and CDR2 from the germline V gene are SGHAT and FQNNGV. Full variable domain (rest looked up from reference TRBV11-2 and TRBJ2-2): EAGVAQSPRYKIIEKRQSVAFWCNPISGHATLYWYQQILGQGPKLLIQFQNNGVVDDSQLPKDRFSAERLKGVDSTLKIQPAKLEDSAVYLCASSRGPGELFFGEGSRLTVL.

The rearrangement uses TRBV5-4 and TRBJ1-1; D is unclear. The V and J ends lost 3 bases and 7 bases respectively, with 22 bases between them. Germline V gene sequence: CDR1 SGHNT, CDR2 YYREEE (reference sequence). There are 16 residues in the CDR3. The CDR3 DNA reads TGTGCCAGCAGCTGGCGGCCCGACCTCGCGGGAGATGAAGCTTTCTTT. The encoded protein is CASSWRPDLAGDEAFF.

This chain uses TRBV7-2 with TRBJ2-7, with a tentative D call TRBD2 (6 bases). The germline CDR1 and CDR2 sequences are SGHTA and FQGNSA. The CDR3 loop spans 13 amino acids. V lost 3 bases and J 7 bases, leaving 13 bases between the germline ends. Here the CDR3 DNA reads TGTGCCAGCAGCTTGAGTCGGGAGAGGGAGCAGTACTTC. As protein: CASSLSREREQYF.

This chain uses TRBV2 with TRBJ1-1; TRBD1 matches 8 bases. Germline CDR1 and CDR2: SNHLY and FYNNEI. Germline trimming cut 5 bases from V and 0 bases from J; bases unmatched to any gene: 2. The CDR3 totals 14 residues. DNA of the CDR3: TGTGCCAGCAGTCTACAGGGGGTGAACACTGAAGCTTTCTTT. Translation gives CASSLQGVNTEAFF.

The J gene is TRBJ1-2, the V gene TRBV7-2, with TRBD1 matching over 10 bases. The trim removed 1 base at V and 0 bases at J, leaving 11 bases unmatched. This CDR3 contains 19 residues. Germline V CDR1 and CDR2: SGHTA, FQGNSA. As DNA, the CDR3 is TGTGCCAGCAGCTTAGACCTGACAGGGGGCCGGTTTTCTAACTATGGCTACACCTTC. Its translation: CASSLDLTGGRFSNYGYTF.

The chain employs TRBV7-2 and TRBJ2-4; D gene ambiguous. This CDR3 has 15 amino acids. CDR1 and CDR2 from the germline V gene are SGHTA and FQGNSA. V dropped 1 base and J dropped 5 bases, with 12 bases sitting between them. The CDR3 DNA follows: TGTGCCAGCAGCTTAGTCCCATCGGCTCAAAACATTCAGTACTTC. It codes for CASSLVPSAQNIQYF.

The rearrangement links TRBV5-5 to TRBJ1-5; no clear D gene. The V end lost 0 bases, the J end lost 5 bases, and 12 bases lay between the germline ends. In germline, CDR1 is SGHKS, CDR2 YYEKEE (reference sequence). The CDR3 has 15 amino acids. The chain's CDR3 is CASSLAVPTDQPQHF. CDR3 bases: TGTGCCAGCAGCTTGGCAGTTCCGACTGATCAGCCCCAGCATTTT.

The chain joins TRBV5-1 to TRBJ1-2; D is unresolved. CDR1 is SGHRS, CDR2 YFSETQ, per germline. The CDR3 length is 11 residues. CDR3 nucleotides: TGCGCGGTTCGAAAGACCTATGGCTACACCTTC. It encodes CAVRKTYGYTF.